This T cell receptor beta chain was captured by sequencing in a study of shared clonotypes between healthy human individuals. Study-wide context: Contributing individuals were two females and three males aged 18 to 49.

In its sample, this clone was seen a few times. Assay used: immunoSEQ multiplex PCR; TCRdb lists only in-frame clones, some missing. The sample includes hundreds of thousands of clones, roughly 79% of them seen just once. The CDR3 is 20 residues long. The germline V gene has CDR1 MDHEN and CDR2 SYDVKM. Unmatched junction bases numbered 17, after V lost 5 bases and J lost 1 base. This TCR was sampled from a woman between 40 and 50 years old in good health. Some clones in this sample may be carry-over from other donors' samples. The sample comprised PBMCs. This chain uses TRBV28 with TRBJ2-1; 10 bases align to TRBD2. The CDR3: CASSTRSGTSAPKSYNEQFF. The CDR3 bases are TGTGCCAGCAGTACGCGGTCCGGGACTAGCGCGCCAAAATCCTACAATGAGCAGTTCTTC.